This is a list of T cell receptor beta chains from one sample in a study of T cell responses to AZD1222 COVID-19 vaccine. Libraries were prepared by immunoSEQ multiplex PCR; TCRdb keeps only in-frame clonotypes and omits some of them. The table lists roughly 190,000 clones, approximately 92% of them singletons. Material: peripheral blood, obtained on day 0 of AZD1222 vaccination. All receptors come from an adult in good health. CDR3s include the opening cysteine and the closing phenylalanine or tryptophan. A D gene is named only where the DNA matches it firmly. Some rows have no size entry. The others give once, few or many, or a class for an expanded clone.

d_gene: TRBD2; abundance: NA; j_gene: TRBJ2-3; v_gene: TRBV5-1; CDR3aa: CASSPDPSGGALDTQYF; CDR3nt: TGCGCCAGCAGCCCCGACCCTAGCGGGGGGGCCTTGGATACGCAGTATTTT
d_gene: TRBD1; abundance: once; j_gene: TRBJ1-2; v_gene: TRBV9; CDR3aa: CASRGDRDRSGYTF; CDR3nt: TGTGCCAGCAGGGGGGACAGGGATAGATCCGGCTACACCTTC
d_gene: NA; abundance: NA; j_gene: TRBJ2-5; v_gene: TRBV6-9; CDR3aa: CASSYGPYF; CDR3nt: TGTGCCAGCAGTTATGGGCCGTACTTC
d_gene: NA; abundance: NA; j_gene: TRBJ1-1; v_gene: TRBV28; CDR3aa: CASSSGQLGNEAFF; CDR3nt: TGTGCCAGCAGTTCCGGACAGCTTGGTAATGAAGCTTTCTTT
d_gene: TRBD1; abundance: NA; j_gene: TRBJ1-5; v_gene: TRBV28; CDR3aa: CASRQGRTLPQHF; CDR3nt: TGTGCCAGCAGACAGGGGAGGACCCTGCCCCAGCATTTT
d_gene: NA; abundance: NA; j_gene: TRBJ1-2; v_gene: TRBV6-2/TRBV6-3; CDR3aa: CASSYIGEYGYTF; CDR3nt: TGTGCCAGCAGTTACATCGGGGAATATGGCTACACCTTC
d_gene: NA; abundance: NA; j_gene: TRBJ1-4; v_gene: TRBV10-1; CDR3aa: CASHPGSEKLFF; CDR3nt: TGCGCCAGCCATCCGGGAAGTGAAAAACTGTTTTTT
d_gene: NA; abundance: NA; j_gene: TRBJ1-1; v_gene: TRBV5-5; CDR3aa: CASSLEWGRDEAFF; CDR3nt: TGTGCCAGCAGCTTGGAGTGGGGTAGGGATGAAGCTTTCTTT
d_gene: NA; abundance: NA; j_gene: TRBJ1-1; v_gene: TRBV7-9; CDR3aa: CASSLRQMNTEAFF; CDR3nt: TGTGCCAGCAGCTTACGACAAATGAACACTGAAGCTTTCTTT
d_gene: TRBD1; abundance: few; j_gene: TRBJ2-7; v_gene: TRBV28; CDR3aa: CASRLGTAYEQYF; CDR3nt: TGTGCCAGCAGACTTGGGACAGCCTACGAGCAGTACTTC
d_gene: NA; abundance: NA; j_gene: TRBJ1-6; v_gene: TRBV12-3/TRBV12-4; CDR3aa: CASNGQPNSPLHF; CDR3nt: TGTGCCAGCAATGGGCAGCCGAATTCACCCCTCCACTTT
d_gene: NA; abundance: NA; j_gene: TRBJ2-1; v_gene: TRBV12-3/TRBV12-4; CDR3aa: CASLAVGNEQFF; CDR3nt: TGTGCCAGTCTAGCCGTCGGGAATGAGCAGTTCTTC
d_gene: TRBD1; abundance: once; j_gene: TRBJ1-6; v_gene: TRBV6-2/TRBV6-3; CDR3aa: CASSSGTANSPLHF; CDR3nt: TGTGCCAGCAGCTCCGGGACAGCTAATTCACCCCTCCACTTT
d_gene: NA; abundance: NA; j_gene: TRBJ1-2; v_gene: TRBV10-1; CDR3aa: CASMTTGHLNYGYTF; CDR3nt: TGCGCCAGCATGACGACAGGCCACCTTAACTATGGCTACACCTTC
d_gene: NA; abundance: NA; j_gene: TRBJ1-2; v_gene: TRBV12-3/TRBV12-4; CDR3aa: CASSDRAYGYTF; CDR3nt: TGTGCCAGCAGTGACAGAGCCTATGGCTACACCTTC
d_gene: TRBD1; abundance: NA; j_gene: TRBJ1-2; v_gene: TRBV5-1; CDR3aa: CASAQGADGYTF; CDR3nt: TGCGCCAGCGCCCAGGGGGCTGACGGCTACACCTTC
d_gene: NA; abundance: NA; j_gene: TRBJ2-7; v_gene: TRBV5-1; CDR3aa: CASSEAYEQYF; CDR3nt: TGCGCCAGCAGTGAGGCCTACGAGCAGTACTTC
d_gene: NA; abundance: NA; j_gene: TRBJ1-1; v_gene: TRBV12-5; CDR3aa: CASGLGAPENTEAFF; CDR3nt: TGTGCTAGTGGTTTAGGCGCCCCGGAGAACACTGAAGCTTTCTTT
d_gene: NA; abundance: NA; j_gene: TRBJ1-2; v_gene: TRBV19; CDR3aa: CASSGSVGGYGYTF; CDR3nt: TGTGCCAGTAGCGGGTCCGTGGGCGGCTATGGCTACACCTTC
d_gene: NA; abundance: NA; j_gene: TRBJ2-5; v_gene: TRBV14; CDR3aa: CASSQDGITQYF; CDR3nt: TGTGCCAGCAGCCAAGATGGTATCACCCAGTACTTC
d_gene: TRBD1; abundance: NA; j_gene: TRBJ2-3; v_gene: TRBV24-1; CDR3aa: CATSDSGDRSTDTQYF; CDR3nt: TGTGCCACCAGTGATTCTGGGGACAGGTCCACAGATACGCAGTATTTT
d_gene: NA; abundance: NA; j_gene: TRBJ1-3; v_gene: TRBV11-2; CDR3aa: CASRLRSFLQGPSGNTIYF; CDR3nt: TGTGCCAGCAGATTACGGTCTTTTTTACAGGGCCCCTCTGGAAACACCATATATTTT
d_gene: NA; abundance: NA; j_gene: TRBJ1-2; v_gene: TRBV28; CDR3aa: CASSLSGSGYTF; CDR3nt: TGTGCCAGCAGTTTGTCAGGGTCGGGCTACACCTTC
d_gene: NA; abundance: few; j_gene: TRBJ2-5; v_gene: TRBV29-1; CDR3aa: CSVNRGHTQETQYF; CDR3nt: TGCAGCGTTAATAGGGGACATACACAAGAGACCCAGTACTTC
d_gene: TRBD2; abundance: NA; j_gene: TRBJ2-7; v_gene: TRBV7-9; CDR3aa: CASSLPRGGVEYEQYF; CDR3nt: TGTGCCAGCAGCTTACCCCGCGGGGGAGTCGAGTACGAGCAGTACTTC
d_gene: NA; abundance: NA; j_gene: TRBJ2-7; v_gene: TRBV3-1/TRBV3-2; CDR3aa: CASSQGAWEQYF; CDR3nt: TGTGCCAGCAGCCAGGGGGCGTGGGAGCAGTACTTC
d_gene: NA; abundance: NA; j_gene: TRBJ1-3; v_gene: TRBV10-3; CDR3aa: CAISEPNQGYGDTIYF; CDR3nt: TGTGCCATCAGTGAGCCGAACCAGGGCTATGGTGACACCATATATTTT
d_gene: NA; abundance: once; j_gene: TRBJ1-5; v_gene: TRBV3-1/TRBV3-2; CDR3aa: CASSQDHNQPQHF; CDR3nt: TGTGCCAGCAGCCAAGACCACAATCAGCCCCAGCATTTT
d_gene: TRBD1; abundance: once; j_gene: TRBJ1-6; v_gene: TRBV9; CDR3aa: CASSVEGGQGNSPLHF; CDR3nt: TGTGCCAGCAGCGTAGAGGGGGGACAGGGTAATTCACCCCTCCACTTT
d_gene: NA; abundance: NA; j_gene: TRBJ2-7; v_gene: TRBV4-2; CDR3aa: CASSQGQGIYEQYF; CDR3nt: TGTGCCAGCAGCCAAGGTCAGGGTATCTACGAGCAGTACTTC
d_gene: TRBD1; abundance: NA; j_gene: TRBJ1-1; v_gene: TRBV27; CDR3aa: CASSFRTGKNTEAFF; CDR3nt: TGTGCCAGCAGTTTCCGGACAGGCAAGAACACTGAAGCTTTCTTT
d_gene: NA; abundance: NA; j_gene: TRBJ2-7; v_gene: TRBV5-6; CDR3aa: CASTTGSITYEQYF; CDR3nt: TGTGCCAGCACCACAGGGTCGATAACCTACGAGCAGTACTTC
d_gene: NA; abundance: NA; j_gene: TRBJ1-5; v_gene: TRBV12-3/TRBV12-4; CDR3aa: CASSPMSSQPQHF; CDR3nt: TGTGCCAGCAGTCCTATGTCATCGCAGCCCCAGCATTTT
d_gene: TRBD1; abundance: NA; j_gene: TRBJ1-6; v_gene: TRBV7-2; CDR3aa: CASSTRTGRSYNSPLHF; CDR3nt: TGTGCCAGCAGCACTCGGACAGGGAGGTCCTATAATTCACCCCTCCACTTT
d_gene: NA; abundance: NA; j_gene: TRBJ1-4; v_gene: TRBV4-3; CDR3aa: CASSQVPGFGEKLFF; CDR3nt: TGCGCCAGCAGCCAAGTGCCCGGATTCGGCGAAAAACTGTTTTTT
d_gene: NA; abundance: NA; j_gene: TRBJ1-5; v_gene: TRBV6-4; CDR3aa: CASSVRVNQPQHF; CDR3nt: TGTGCCAGCAGTGTTAGGGTGAATCAGCCCCAGCATTTT
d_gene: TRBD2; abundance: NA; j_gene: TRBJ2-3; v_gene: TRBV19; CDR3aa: CASAIAGDTDTQYF; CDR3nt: TGTGCCAGCGCTATAGCGGGGGACACAGATACGCAGTATTTT
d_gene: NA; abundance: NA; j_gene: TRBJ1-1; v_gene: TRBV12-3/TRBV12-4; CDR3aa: CASSSQPNTEAFF; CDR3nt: TGTGCCAGCAGTTCCCAGCCGAACACTGAAGCTTTCTTT
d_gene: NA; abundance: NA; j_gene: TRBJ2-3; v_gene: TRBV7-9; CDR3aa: CASTWLGQYTDTQYF; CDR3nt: TGTGCCAGCACGTGGCTAGGACAGTACACAGATACGCAGTATTTT
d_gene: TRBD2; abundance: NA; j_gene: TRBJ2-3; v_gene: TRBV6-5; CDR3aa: CASSLRTSGTDTQYF; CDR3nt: TGTGCCAGCAGTTTACGGACTAGCGGGACAGATACGCAGTATTTT
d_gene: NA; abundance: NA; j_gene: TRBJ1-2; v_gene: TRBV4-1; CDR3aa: CASSRRGQDLNYGYTF; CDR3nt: TGCGCCAGCAGCCGTCGGGGCCAGGACCTTAACTATGGCTACACCTTC
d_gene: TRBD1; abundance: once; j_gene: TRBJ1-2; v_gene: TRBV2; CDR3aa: CASRRPTGAYGYTF; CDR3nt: TGTGCCAGCAGACGCCCGACAGGGGCCTATGGCTACACCTTC
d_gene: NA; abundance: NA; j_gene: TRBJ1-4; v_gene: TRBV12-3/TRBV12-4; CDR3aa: CASQDSFNEKLFF; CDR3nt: TGTGCCAGCCAGGACAGCTTTAATGAAAAACTGTTTTTT
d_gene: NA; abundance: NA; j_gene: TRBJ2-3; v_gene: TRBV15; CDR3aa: CATSALRGEGTDTQYF; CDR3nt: TGTGCCACCAGCGCGCTCCGGGGAGAAGGCACAGATACGCAGTATTTT
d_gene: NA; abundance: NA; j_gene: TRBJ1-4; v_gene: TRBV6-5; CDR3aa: CASSTLTEGNEKLFF; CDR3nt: TGTGCCAGCAGTACTCTGACAGAAGGCAATGAAAAACTGTTTTTT
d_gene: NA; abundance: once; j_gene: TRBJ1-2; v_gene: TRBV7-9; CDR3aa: CASSFGTKYGYTF; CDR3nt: TGTGCCAGCAGCTTTGGGACGAAATATGGCTACACCTTC
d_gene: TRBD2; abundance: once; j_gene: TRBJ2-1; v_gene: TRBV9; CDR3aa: CASSVGVAGAYNEQFF; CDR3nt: TGTGCCAGCAGCGTAGGGGTAGCGGGGGCCTACAATGAGCAGTTCTTC
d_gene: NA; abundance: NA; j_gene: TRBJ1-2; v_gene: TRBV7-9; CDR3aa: CASSLGLGQYGYTF; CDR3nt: TGTGCCAGCAGCCTAGGTCTTGGGCAGTACGGCTACACCTTC
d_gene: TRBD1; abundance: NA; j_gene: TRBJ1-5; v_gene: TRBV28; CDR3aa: CASSLTGTGGNQPQHF; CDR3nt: TGTGCCAGCAGTTTGACCGGGACAGGGGGTAATCAGCCCCAGCATTTT